The present entry profiles one T cell receptor (beta chain) with its context. There is no known antigen for this receptor. Base qualities are not recorded, but no much larger clone differs from it by a single base. This sample was included in a study of T cell changes during pregnancy in multiple sclerosis (dated by TCRdb to the late 2010s). Some background on the complete study: Changes in the T cell repertoire over the course of pregnancy were examined in this study in women with multiple sclerosis.

Deletion took 6 bases off V and 9 bases off J, with a span of 12 bases between the germline ends. The CDR3 runs 12 amino acids, cysteine and phenylalanine included. The kept DNA is CDR3 alone, 36 bases in frame from the first base. The germline V gene yields LGHNT for CDR1 and FRNRAP for CDR2. The library was built by means of the immunoSEQ multiplex PCR assay. The clones in this table, taken by TCRdb from immuneACCESS, are in-frame only. Not every clone is retained; where verified, under half of the shortfall comes from an unresolved V gene, and the cause of the rest is unknown. The sample table lists some 80,000 clones, more than 80% of them with a count of one. The top ten hold approximately 0.88% of the sample.

The chain couples TRBV12-5 to TRBJ2-1; a weak D assignment points to TRBD1 (6 bases agree). The TCR originated in a female donor in good health, enrolled as a control in a pregnancy study. Here the sequenced sample was peripheral blood, taken in the first trimester of pregnancy. This receptor carries the CDR3 CASGHRAGEQFF. The DNA sequence is as follows: TGTGCTAGTGGCCACAGGGCCGGTGAGCAGTTCTTC.